This T cell receptor (beta chain) comes out of a study of T cells in tuberculosis. Regarding the study as a whole: Active tuberculosis patients had shorter CDR3-alpha; the beta difference was nonsignificant.

TCRdb's table, derived via immunoSEQ multiplex PCR, lists solely in-frame clones and lacks some. Here the sample spans about 43,000 clones, around 94% being singletons. Regarding this clone: What it binds is unknown.

This clonotype originated in a donor aged 10-35 years with latent tuberculosis or without tuberculosis infection. Some clones in this sample may be carry-over from other donors' samples. Sequenced input: PBMCs.

The CDR3 coding sequence is TGTGCCAGCAGTTTAGTGGCCGGGACTGATAACTACGAGCAGTACTTC. This sequence encodes CASSLVAGTDNYEQYF. The genes are TRBV28 and TRBJ2-7, with D maybe TRBD2 (6 bases). The CDR3 is 16 residues long. V lost 2 bases to trimming and J lost 3 bases, with 17 bases between them. Germline V gene lookup returns CDR1 MDHEN and CDR2 SYDVKM. The entire variable domain, with the rest obtained from reference TRBV28 and TRBJ2-7, is as follows: DVKVTQSSRYLVKRTGEKVFLECVQDMDHENMFWYRQDPGLGLRLIYFSYDVKMKEKGDIPEGYSVSREKKERFSLILESASTNQTSMYLCASSLVAGTDNYEQYFGPGTRLTVT.